This entry features one TCR beta chain sequence. The data stem from a study of cytomegalovirus exposure and HLA in healthy donors. Germline lookup yields CDR1 MNHEY and CDR2 SVGAGI. The CDR3 totals 11 residues. Between the trimmed V and J ends, which lost 6 bases and 4 bases, there was a span of 6 bases. 13 Jbeta primers and 60 Vbeta primers were used for the PCR. Authors' analysis steps: An analysis that came later counted approximately 76 million unique TCR beta chains, around 12 million shared. Sequenced by immunoSEQ multiplex PCR; TCRdb stores in-frame clones only, minus some. Clone size and the V and J calls come from that table; the DNA yielded D and trimming. The table has 120,000 or so clones, around 65% seen once.

The sequenced sample was PBMCs. The clonotype was recovered from a man aged 18 to 30 in good health and CMV-seronegative. J is TRBJ1-2 and V is TRBV6-5, with unresolved D. This CDR3 is CASSGFYGYTF. The CDR3, as DNA: TGTGCCAGCAGCGGGTTCTATGGCTACACCTTC.